One and the same sample provided the 25 T cell receptor beta chains below, sequenced in a study of blood T cell repertoires in COVID-19. Sequencing used immunoSEQ multiplex PCR; TCRdb keeps in-frame clones, though not all of them. The data hold some 320,000 clones, with 88% observed a single time. Sequenced input: peripheral blood. The receptors stem from a woman aged 25-40 years who had recovered from COVID-19.

This clone was seen a few times. The chain links TRBV6-1 to TRBJ2-4, with D perhaps TRBD2 (6 bases). V was trimmed by 3 bases and J by 0 bases, leaving 18 bases between them. The CDR3 contains 18 residues. Germline lookup yields CDR1 MNHNS and CDR2 SASEGT. The CDR3 DNA reads as TGTGCCAGCAGTGAGGTCACGGGGTTGGGACTAGCCAAAAACATTCAGTACTTC. This translates into CASSEVTGLGLAKNIQYF.

The gene calls are TRBV5-5 and TRBJ2-7; 7 bases line up with TRBD1. CDR3 length equals 12 residues. J gave up 8 bases and V 2 bases, and 4 bases lay outside the gene matches. The germline V gene has CDR1 SGHKS and CDR2 YYEKEE (reference sequence). CDR3 sequence (DNA): TGTGCCAGCAGCTTAGACAGGGATAAGCAGTACTTC. Residues: CASSLDRDKQYF.

This chain connects TRBV6-5 to TRBJ1-5; tentative D call: TRBD1 (6 bases). CDR3 length: 15 amino acids. Trimming took 6 bases from V and 0 from J, leaving 12 bases between them. Germline-derived CDR1 and CDR2 are MNHEY and SVGAGI. CDR3 residues: CASRLEGVSNQPQHF. CDR3 nucleotide sequence: TGTGCCAGCAGGCTCGAGGGGGTTAGCAATCAGCCCCAGCATTTT.

This clone has only a few counts. The rearrangement links TRBV5-6 to TRBJ1-1; 7 nucleotides agree with TRBD1. The CDR3 totals 15 residues. The V and J ends lost 3 bases and 6 bases, in that order; junction bases with no gene match: 11. Per germline, CDR1 SGHDT and CDR2 YYEEEE. CDR3 DNA: TGTGCCAGCAGCTGGATGACAGGGACATTCTCTGAAGCTTTCTTT. Translation gives CASSWMTGTFSEAFF. The whole variable domain, remainder taken from reference TRBV5-6 and TRBJ1-1, is DAGVTQSPTHLIKTRGQQVTLRCSPKSGHDTVSWYQQALGQGPQFIFQYYEEEERQRGNFPDRFSGHQFPNYSSELNVNALLLGDSALYLCASSWMTGTFSEAFFGQGTRLTVV.

This chain uses TRBV27 with TRBJ2-1; the match to TRBD1 covers 9 bases. Germline CDR1 reads MNHEY; CDR2 reads SMNVEV (reference sequence). The CDR3 sequence is 18 residues long. The V and J ends lost 2 bases and 4 bases, in that order; junction bases with no gene match: 12. The CDR3 protein is CASSLTSPLGQGYNEQFF. The CDR3 nucleotides are TGTGCCAGCAGTTTAACATCACCCCTGGGACAGGGTTACAATGAGCAGTTCTTC.

This chain links TRBV4-1 with TRBJ2-6; D is possibly TRBD2 (6 bases). With 4 bases removed from V and 4 bases from J, the gap between germline ends came to 11 bases. This CDR3 has 15 amino acids. From germline, CDR1 is MGHRA and CDR2 YSYEKL. In DNA form, the CDR3 reads TGCGCCAGCAGCCTACCGGCGGGGGGGGCCAACGTCCTGACTTTC. Amino acids: CASSLPAGGANVLTF.

The chain couples TRBV2 to TRBJ2-5; a weak D match, TRBD2 (7 bases). This CDR3 contains 15 residues. Germline lookup yields CDR1 SNHLY and CDR2 FYNNEI. Trimming took off 6 bases at V and 2 bases at J, with 16 bases between the two ends. The CDR3 here is CASSPNRGGQETQYF. The CDR3 DNA reads as TGTGCCAGCAGCCCTAATAGGGGGGGACAAGAGACCCAGTACTTC.

Concerning this clone itself: One end of the junction does not line up with germline, which may come from a read error. The chain has TRBV5-4 and TRBJ2-7; 15 nucleotides agree with TRBD2. Germline CDR1 is SGHNT and CDR2 is YYREEE (reference sequence). The CDR3 is 13 amino acids. DNA of the CDR3: TGTGCCAGCAGCACATCGGGACTAGCGGGGGGAATTTTC. It is translated as CASSTSGLAGGIF.

This clone was seen once. The chain couples TRBV20-1 to TRBJ2-1; D perhaps matches TRBD1 (6 bases). The V end was cut by 3 bases, the J end by 5 bases, with 14 bases between. Per germline, CDR1 DFQATT and CDR2 SNEGSKA (reference sequence). The CDR3 contains 14 residues. This chain's CDR3 is CSASGGQGHNEQFF. CDR3 sequence (DNA): TGCAGTGCTAGTGGTGGCCAGGGGCACAATGAGCAGTTCTTC.

The chain has TRBV5-5 and TRBJ2-3; perhaps TRBD1 as D (5 bases). The V gene's germline CDR1 is SGHKS and CDR2 YYEKEE (reference sequence). This CDR3 comprises 14 residues. Trimming cost V 4 bases and J 5 bases, with 14 bases left between them. The CDR3: CASSQGGAGDTQYF. In nucleotides, the CDR3 is TGTGCCAGCAGCCAAGGTGGGGCCGGAGATACGCAGTATTTT.

The chain is built from TRBV4-2 and TRBJ2-3; no reliable D call. CDR1 is LGHNA, CDR2 YNFKEQ, per germline. V was pared by 1 base and J by 2 bases, with 13 bases between. The CDR3 totals 16 residues. CDR3 nucleotides: TGTGCCAGCAGCCAAGTACCGGGTGATACCACAGATACGCAGTATTTT. Translating it yields CASSQVPGDTTDTQYF.

This clone was counted only a few times. The V and J genes are TRBV6-5 and TRBJ1-3; D is unresolved. V lost 5 bases to trimming and J lost 2 bases, with 13 bases between them. The CDR3 spans 15 residues. Germline V lookup: CDR1 MNHEY, CDR2 SVGAGI. CDR3 nucleotide sequence: TGTGCCAGCAGTAGGACTGACCCTACTGGAAACACCATATATTTT. Translating it yields CASSRTDPTGNTIYF.

CDR3 sequence (DNA): TGTGCCAGCAGTACCATCCACAGGAGGGGCACTGAAGCTTTCTTT. This encodes CASSTIHRRGTEAFF. V is TRBV6-2 or TRBV6-3 and J is TRBJ1-1, with a tentative D call TRBD1 (5 bases). Germline V gives CDR1 MNHEY, CDR2 SVGEGT. V gave up 5 bases and J gave up 4 bases, with 17 bases separating them. CDR3 length: 15 residues.

The chain recombines TRBV7-9 with TRBJ2-1; D not certain. Germline V gives CDR1 SEHNR, CDR2 FQNEAQ (reference sequence). The CDR3 consists of 15 residues. V lost 2 bases and J 3 bases, leaving 11 bases between the germline ends. The CDR3 spells CASSLPTISYNEQFF. CDR3 nucleotide sequence: TGTGCCAGCAGCTTACCCACAATAAGCTACAATGAGCAGTTCTTC.

The genes are TRBV6-9 and TRBJ1-4, with 9 bases lining up with TRBD1. Trimming took 6 bases from V and 2 from J; bases not matched to a gene: 13. This CDR3 spans 18 amino acids. CDR1 and CDR2 (germline): MNHGY, SVAAGI. In nucleotides, the CDR3 is TGTGCCAGCAGGGGGGACAGGGACCTAGTGCCCACTAATGAAAAACTGTTTTTT. It yields the protein CASRGDRDLVPTNEKLFF.

The chain uses TRBV19 and TRBJ1-5, with 7 bases that match TRBD1. The CDR3 has 15 residues. V was clipped by 3 bases and J by 4 bases; unmatched bases: 6. Germline loops: CDR1 LNHDA, CDR2 SQIVND (reference sequence). The CDR3 loop is CASSILGTENQPQHF. CDR3 in DNA: TGTGCCAGTAGTATCCTCGGGACAGAGAATCAGCCCCAGCATTTT.

The DNA for the CDR3 is TGTGCCAGCAGTTCTTGGGGCGACACCGGGGAGCTGTTTTTT. The encoded protein is CASSSWGDTGELFF. The chain uses TRBV27 and TRBJ2-2; a weak D match, TRBD1 (5 bases). The germline gives CDR1 MNHEY, CDR2 SMNVEV (reference sequence). CDR3 length: 14 amino acids. V lost 4 bases, J lost 3 bases, and 9 bases lay in between.

The rearrangement joins TRBV9 to TRBJ1-5; the D gene is possibly TRBD1 (5 bases). The CDR3 runs 14 residues. The germline gives CDR1 SGDLS, CDR2 YYNGEE. V gave up 0 bases and J gave up 6 bases, with 10 bases separating them. DNA of the CDR3: TGTGCCAGCAGCGTAGGGGTACAGGCTCAGCCCCAGCATTTT. Its protein is CASSVGVQAQPQHF. Looking up the rest from reference TRBV9 and TRBJ1-5 gives the full variable domain: DSGVTQTPKHLITATGQRVTLRCSPRSGDLSVYWYQQSLDQGLQFLIQYYNGEERAKGNILERFSAQQFPDLHSELNLSSLELGDSALYFCASSVGVQAQPQHFGDGTRLSIL.

The chain is built from TRBV11-3 and TRBJ2-2, with 9 bases fitting TRBD1. After removal of 5 bases from V and 5 bases from J, the junction contained 6 bases not matched to a gene. Per the germline V gene, CDR1 is SGHNT and CDR2 is YENEEA. The CDR3 sequence is 15 residues long. The CDR3 bases are TGTGCCAGCAGCACGGGACAGGGTAGTACCGGGGAGCTGTTTTTT. Protein: CASSTGQGSTGELFF.

This chain links TRBV9 with TRBJ1-3, with D possibly matching TRBD1 (5 bases). The length of the CDR3 is 15 residues. Trimming stripped 0 bases from V and 6 bases from J, with 13 bases between. The germline V gene encodes CDR1 SGDLS and CDR2 YYNGEE. The CDR3 DNA is TGTGCCAGCAGCGTAGGACAGAACATCTTAAACACCATATATTTT. Its protein product is CASSVGQNILNTIYF.

J is TRBJ1-6 and V is TRBV6-4; TRBD1 aligns across 7 bases. Germline loops: CDR1 MRHNA, CDR2 SNTAGT. With V trimmed by 8 bases and J by 7 bases, 5 bases remained unmatched. This CDR3 has 13 residues. The CDR3 DNA sequence: TGTGCCAGCCAGGACAGGCGAAATTCACCCCTCCACTTT. Encoded protein: CASQDRRNSPLHF.

The chain uses TRBV24-1 and TRBJ1-4, with 7 bases fitting TRBD1. Trimming cost V 3 bases and J 7 bases; bases outside gene matches: 10. The CDR3 spans 16 residues. CDR1 is KGHDR and CDR2 is SFDVKD in the germline V gene. The chain's CDR3 is CATSDPRQGWSEKLFF. The CDR3 DNA follows: TGTGCCACCAGTGATCCAAGACAGGGATGGAGTGAAAAACTGTTTTTT.

This clone was detected only a few times. The chain recombines TRBV5-5 with TRBJ2-7, with a possible D match to TRBD1 (5 bases). The CDR3 totals 14 residues. Looked up from germline, CDR1 is SGHKS and CDR2 is YYEKEE (reference sequence). Between the trimmed V and J ends, which lost 4 bases and 4 bases, there was a span of 15 bases. The CDR3, as DNA: TGTGCCAGCAGCCGTGAAGGGGTTACTTACGAGCAGTACTTC. Translating it yields CASSREGVTYEQYF.

This chain connects TRBV18 to TRBJ2-7, with 11 bases identical to TRBD1. The CDR3 runs 16 residues. Per the germline V gene, CDR1 is KGHSH and CDR2 is LQKENI. The junction had 9 bases not matched to a gene; V was cut back by 2 bases and J by 6 bases. CDR3: CASSPVDRGRDSEQYF. CDR3 coding DNA: TGTGCCAGCTCACCAGTGGACAGGGGGCGTGATAGCGAGCAGTACTTC.

The chain has TRBV5-4 and TRBJ2-2; TRBD1 matches at 7 bases. J lost 2 bases, V lost 4 bases, and 5 bases had no gene match. There are 15 residues in the CDR3. Per germline, CDR1 SGHNT and CDR2 YYREEE (reference sequence). DNA of the CDR3: TGTGCCAGCAGCCCAAGACAGGGTAACACCGGGGAGCTGTTTTTT. This encodes CASSPRQGNTGELFF.